A single sample is the source of the 8 T cell receptor beta chains below, sequenced in a study of cytomegalovirus exposure and HLA in healthy donors. The primer mix had 60 Vbeta and 13 Jbeta primers. Libraries were prepared by immunoSEQ multiplex PCR; TCRdb keeps only in-frame clonotypes and omits some of them. The table lists some 200,000 clones, less than 85% of them singletons. Material: PBMCs. These receptors originate from a girl aged 10-17 years in good health and CMV-seropositive.

This rearrangement joins TRBV6-5 to TRBJ1-6; TRBD1 aligns across 8 bases. The germline V gene has CDR1 MNHEY and CDR2 SVGAGI. Losses at the gene ends were 8 bases for V and 10 bases for J; bases not matched to a gene: 10. This CDR3 comprises 14 residues. CDR3 protein: CASGGQGGGSPLHF. For the CDR3, the DNA is TGTGCCAGCGGCGGACAGGGAGGTGGATCACCCCTCCACTTT.

The chain couples TRBV25-1 to TRBJ2-7, with TRBD1 matching 7 bases. J lost 5 bases, V lost 5 bases, and 9 bases had no gene match. Germline V gives CDR1 MGHDK, CDR2 SYGVNS. The CDR3 is made up of 14 amino acids. CDR3 amino acids: CASSRAGGLDEQYF. DNA for the CDR3: TGTGCCAGCAGTAGGGCAGGGGGTTTGGACGAGCAGTACTTC.

This clone was seen only a few times. The sample holds other DNA sequences that translate to the same CDR3. The V and J genes are TRBV5-1 and TRBJ2-5; 8 nucleotides align to TRBD1. V shed 2 bases, J shed 2 bases, and the junction held 2 bases outside the gene matches. Germline-derived CDR1 and CDR2 are SGHRS and YFSETQ. The CDR3 is made up of 14 amino acids. The CDR3 here is CASSLGQGQETQYF. The CDR3 coding sequence is TGCGCCAGCAGCTTAGGACAGGGACAAGAGACCCAGTACTTC.

J is TRBJ2-7 and V is TRBV7-2; tentative D call: TRBD2 (6 bases). The CDR3 is 15 residues long. Trimming shortened V by 5 bases and J by 3 bases, and 17 bases separated the two germline ends. CDR1 and CDR2 (germline): SGHTA, FQGNSA. CDR3 sequence: CASSVRGSMGYEQYF. CDR3 DNA sequence: TGTGCCAGCAGCGTCCGGGGGTCTATGGGCTACGAGCAGTACTTC.

This rearrangement joins TRBV5-8 to TRBJ1-6, with D possibly matching TRBD1 (6 bases). This CDR3 region has 16 residues. Per germline, CDR1 SGHTS and CDR2 YDEGEE. V lost 0 bases, J lost 7 bases, and 14 bases lay in between. CDR3: CASSLGTDRLNSPLHF. The CDR3 DNA is TGTGCCAGCAGCTTGGGGACCGACAGGTTAAATTCACCCCTCCACTTT.

The V and J genes are TRBV29-1 and TRBJ2-5, with TRBD2 as a possible D gene (5 bases). V lost 4 bases and J lost 2, with 8 bases in between. The germline V gene has CDR1 SQVTM and CDR2 ANQGSEA. The CDR3 runs 12 residues. The CDR3: CSVVREQETQYF. The CDR3 coding sequence is TGCAGCGTTGTGAGGGAACAAGAGACCCAGTACTTC.

The chain employs TRBV25-1 and TRBJ1-2, with 9 bases aligning to TRBD1. Per germline, CDR1 MGHDK and CDR2 SYGVNS. The length of the CDR3 is 13 residues. The V segment lost 3 bases and the J segment 13 bases; nucleotides outside the gene matches: 9. The CDR3 region is CASSDTGTGTGTF. CDR3 bases: TGTGCCAGCAGTGACACCGGGACAGGGACCGGCACCTTC.

DNA of the CDR3: TGCGCCAGCAGCCGGACAGGGGGAGACACTGAAGCTTTCTTT. Protein product: CASSRTGGDTEAFF. The gene calls are TRBV5-1 and TRBJ1-1; the match to TRBD1 covers 10 bases. Germline loops: CDR1 SGHRS, CDR2 YFSETQ. With 4 bases clipped from V and 3 bases from J, the junction kept 3 bases outside the gene matches. The CDR3 spans 14 residues.